A few counts support the clone carrying this TCR beta chain. These data originate in a study of blood T cell repertoires in COVID-19. For the study at large: Sites in the United States, Italy and Spain provided acute and convalescent COVID-19 samples.

As processed by the authors: Nucleated cell number was recorded as an estimate derived from reference gene primer amplification. Assay used: immunoSEQ multiplex PCR; TCRdb lists only in-frame clones, some missing. V and J calls and clone size follow that table, whereas D and trimming were derived from the DNA. The top ten clones hold around 8.1% of a sample with around 190,000 clones, more than 75% of them seen once. Material for sequencing was peripheral blood. This TCR came from a woman between 45 and 60 years old with active or convalescent COVID-19.

Written as DNA, the CDR3 is TGTGCCAGCAGCTTGAGTGCGCCAGGGGGCGAGCAGTACTTC. Protein: CASSLSAPGGEQYF. The genes are TRBV7-9 and TRBJ2-7; 7 bases match TRBD1. In germline, CDR1 is SEHNR, CDR2 FQNEAQ (reference sequence). Trimming cost V 3 bases and J 6 bases; bases outside gene matches: 8. The CDR3 consists of 14 residues.